This T cell receptor (beta chain) appears in the sequencing data of a study of blood T cell repertoires in COVID-19. The overall study: T cells, B-cell-depleted T cells, or PBMCs provided the cDNA or gDNA that served as material.

Authors' methods: For nucleated cells, counts were estimated from reference gene primer amplification. The repertoire was sequenced with immunoSEQ multiplex PCR; TCRdb's copy has only in-frame clones and lacks some. The DNA gave D and trimming, while V, J and clone size come from that table. This sample has about 250,000 clones, with about 91% found just once. Enrolled during active infection, Seattle patients were then followed longitudinally. V lost 4 bases, J lost 5 bases, and 11 bases stayed unmatched. Germline V lookup: CDR1 MNHNY, CDR2 SVGAGI (reference sequence). The CDR3 is 16 residues long. The source material was peripheral blood. The chain joins TRBV6-6 to TRBJ2-1; TRBD1 aligns across 7 bases. The clonotype was recovered from a woman in her twenties or thirties with COVID-19, enrolled during active disease. DNA of the CDR3: TGTGCCAGCAGTTGGGGTCAGGGGGTGCCTCACAATGAGCAGTTCTTC. Protein: CASSWGQGVPHNEQFF.